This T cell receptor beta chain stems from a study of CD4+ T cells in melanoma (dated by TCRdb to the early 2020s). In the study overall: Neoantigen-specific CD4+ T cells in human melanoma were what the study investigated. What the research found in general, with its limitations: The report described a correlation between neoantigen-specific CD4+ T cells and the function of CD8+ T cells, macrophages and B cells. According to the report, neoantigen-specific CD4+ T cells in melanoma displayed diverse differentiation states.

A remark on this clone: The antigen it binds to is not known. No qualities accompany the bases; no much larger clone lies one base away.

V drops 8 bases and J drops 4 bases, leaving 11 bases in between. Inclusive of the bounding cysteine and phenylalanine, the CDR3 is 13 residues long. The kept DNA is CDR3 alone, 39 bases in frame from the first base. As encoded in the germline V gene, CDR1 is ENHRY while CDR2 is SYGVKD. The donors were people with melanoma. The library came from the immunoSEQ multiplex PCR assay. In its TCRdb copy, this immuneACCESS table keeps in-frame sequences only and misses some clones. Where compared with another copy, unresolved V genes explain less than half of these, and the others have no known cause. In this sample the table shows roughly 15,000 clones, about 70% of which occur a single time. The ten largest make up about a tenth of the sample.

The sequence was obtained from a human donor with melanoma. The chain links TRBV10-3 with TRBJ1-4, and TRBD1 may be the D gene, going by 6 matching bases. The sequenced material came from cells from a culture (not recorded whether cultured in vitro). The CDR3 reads CAISGQINEKLFF. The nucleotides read TGTGCCATCTCGGGACAAATTAATGAAAAACTGTTTTTT.